This entry lists 5 T cell receptor beta chains sequenced from one sample in a study of T cells in Graves' hyperthyroidism and ophthalmopathy. Amplified regions were TCR beta CDR3 sequences from RNA transcripts. The TCR CDR3 first-round RT-PCR relied on the HTBI primer set. TCRdb fed the multiplex PCR reads into MiXCR, producing one record per CDR3 protein. This table has around 760,000 distinct CDR3 sequences, approximately 36% appearing once. The material sequenced was blood. The receptor set was obtained from a woman aged 40 to 50 with Graves' hyperthyroidism.

The V call is TRBV12-3 or TRBV12-4, the J call TRBJ1-5; 10 nucleotides match TRBD1. The trim removed 7 bases at V and 6 bases at J, leaving 9 bases unmatched. The CDR3 is 15 amino acids. CDR3: CASTPGQGTGQPQHF. The CDR3 coding sequence is TGTGCCAGCACACCGGGACAGGGGACAGGTCAGCCCCAGCATTTT.

The rearrangement joins TRBV5-6 to TRBJ1-1; TRBD1 matches 11 bases. From germline, CDR1 is SGHDT and CDR2 YYEEEE. This CDR3 comprises 16 residues. Trimming at V came to 4 bases and at J to 0 bases, leaving 5 bases not matched to a gene. The chain's CDR3 is CASSNGQGAMNTEAFF. The CDR3 bases are TGTGCCAGCAGCAACGGACAGGGGGCTATGAACACTGAAGCTTTCTTT.

This clonotype appeared once. DNA for the CDR3: TGCAGTGCTTCCGGGACTAGCGCCGCGAACACCGGGGAGCTGTTTTTT. Its translation is CSASGTSAANTGELFF. The V call is TRBV20-1, the J call TRBJ2-2, with TRBD2 matching over 10 bases. The CDR3 totals 16 residues. Looked up from germline, CDR1 is DFQATT and CDR2 is SNEGSKA (reference sequence). J was trimmed by 0 bases and V by 5 bases; bases with no gene match: 6.

A single count supports this clonotype. The genes are TRBV16 and TRBJ1-2, with a weak D call TRBD1 (5 bases). Per germline, CDR1 KGHSY and CDR2 FQNENV. The CDR3 extends over 14 amino acids. V lost 1 base and J 7 bases, leaving 13 bases between the germline ends. The CDR3 nucleotides are TGTGCCAGCAGCCAATTAGGGGCGGTCGGTGGCTACACCTTC. Protein: CASSQLGAVGGYTF.

This chain links TRBV6-1 with TRBJ1-5, with 10 bases lining up with TRBD1. This CDR3 has 15 amino acids. The germline V gene has CDR1 MNHNS and CDR2 SASEGT. V was clipped by 7 bases and J by 6 bases; unmatched bases: 9. The DNA for the CDR3 is TGTGCCAGCACCGAGGACAGGGGGGGCAGTCAGCCCCAGCATTTT. Translating gives CASTEDRGGSQPQHF.